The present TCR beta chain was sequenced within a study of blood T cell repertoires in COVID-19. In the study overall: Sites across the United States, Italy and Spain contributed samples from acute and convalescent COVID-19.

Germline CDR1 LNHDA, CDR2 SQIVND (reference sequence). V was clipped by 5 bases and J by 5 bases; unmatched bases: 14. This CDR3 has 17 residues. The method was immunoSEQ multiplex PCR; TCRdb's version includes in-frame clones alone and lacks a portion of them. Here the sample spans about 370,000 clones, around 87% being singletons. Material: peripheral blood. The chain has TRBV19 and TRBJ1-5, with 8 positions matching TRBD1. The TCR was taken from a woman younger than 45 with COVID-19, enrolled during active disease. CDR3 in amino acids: CASSPRQGIPAYQPQHF. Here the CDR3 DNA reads TGTGCCAGTAGTCCTAGACAGGGGATCCCCGCTTATCAGCCCCAGCATTTT.